The rows below give T cell receptor beta chains drawn from one sample of a study of shared clonotypes between healthy human individuals. Sequenced by immunoSEQ multiplex PCR; TCRdb stores in-frame clones only, minus some. Of approximately 1.1 million clones in the sample, approximately 80% were seen once. The sample comprised memory CD4+ T cells from PBMCs. These receptors came from a man aged 18 to 30 in good health. Some clones in this sample may be carry-over from other donors' samples. CDR3s include the opening cysteine and the closing phenylalanine or tryptophan. Each record gives: V gene, D gene, J gene, clone size, CDR3 protein, CDR3 DNA. A D gene is named only where the DNA matches it firmly. The size of a clone is reported for some rows only, either as once, few or many, or as a class for expanded clones.

TRBV5-1	NA	TRBJ2-7	NA	CASSLGTTYEQYF	TGCGCCAGCAGCTTGGGGACAACTTACGAGCAGTACTTC
TRBV6-4	TRBD2	TRBJ2-1	few	CASSEGTSGSNEQFF	TGTGCCAGCAGTGAAGGGACTAGCGGGAGCAATGAGCAGTTCTTC
TRBV5-6	NA	TRBJ1-4	NA	CASSLGGGSDGEKLFF	TGTGCCAGCAGCTTGGGAGGGGGGAGCGACGGTGAAAAACTGTTTTTT
TRBV5-1	TRBD1	TRBJ1-1	NA	CASSLERGQANTEAFF	TGCGCCAGCAGCTTGGAGCGGGGACAGGCGAACACTGAAGCTTTCTTT
TRBV6-1	NA	TRBJ2-3	once	CASTEGAIHTQYF	TGTGCCAGCACGGAGGGGGCAATACATACGCAGTATTTT
TRBV5-8	NA	TRBJ1-1	NA	CASSLLDREAFF	TGTGCCAGCAGCTTGTTAGACAGGGAAGCTTTCTTT
TRBV10-1	NA	TRBJ1-1	NA	CASSATEMNTEAFF	TGCGCCAGCAGTGCGACAGAGATGAACACTGAAGCTTTCTTT
TRBV30	TRBD2	TRBJ2-5	NA	CAWEDPGLRKETQYF	TGTGCCTGGGAAGACCCGGGACTACGGAAAGAGACCCAGTACTTC
TRBV30	NA	TRBJ2-5	NA	CAWSASQDDTQYF	TGTGCCTGGAGTGCCTCTCAAGATGATACCCAGTACTTC
TRBV11-2	TRBD1	TRBJ1-2	NA	CASSPLTGGSYGYTF	TGTGCCAGCAGCCCCTTGACAGGGGGCAGCTATGGCTACACCTTC
TRBV4-3	TRBD1	TRBJ2-3	NA	CASSQEGRGWGTDTQYF	TGCGCCAGCAGCCAAGAGGGCAGGGGGTGGGGCACAGATACGCAGTATTTT
TRBV27	NA	TRBJ2-7	NA	CASSPLGRSRSYEQYF	TGTGCCAGCAGTCCCCTAGGGCGGAGCCGCTCCTACGAGCAGTACTTC
TRBV7-9	NA	TRBJ1-1	NA	CASSESHQGPEAFF	TGTGCCAGCAGCGAGTCGCATCAGGGACCAGAAGCTTTCTTT
TRBV6-9	NA	TRBJ2-1	NA	CASRLPGFSYNEQFF	TGTGCCAGCCGACTTCCCGGATTTTCCTACAATGAGCAGTTCTTC
TRBV2	TRBD1	TRBJ2-7	NA	CASKEGPGQGNSYEQYF	TGTGCCAGCAAGGAGGGACCGGGACAGGGAAACTCCTACGAGCAGTACTTC
TRBV30	NA	TRBJ1-1	NA	CAWSGGENTEAFF	TGTGCCTGGAGTGGAGGAGAAAACACTGAAGCTTTCTTT
TRBV19	TRBD1	TRBJ1-4	NA	CASSAPGQGNEKLFF	TGTGCCAGTAGTGCACCGGGACAGGGGAATGAAAAACTGTTTTTT
TRBV29-1	NA	TRBJ2-3	NA	CSGTGGTDTQYF	TGCAGCGGTACTGGCGGCACAGATACGCAGTATTTT
TRBV10-3	TRBD2	TRBJ2-3	once	CAISGRASGRALADTQYF	TGTGCCATCAGTGGTAGGGCTAGCGGGAGGGCCTTGGCAGATACGCAGTATTTT
TRBV28	NA	TRBJ1-5	NA	CASSPGRGNQPQHF	TGTGCCAGCAGCCCCGGGAGGGGAAATCAGCCCCAGCATTTT
TRBV5-1	NA	TRBJ2-2	once	CASSLVGLLGELFF	TGCGCCAGCAGCTTGGTTGGTCTGTTAGGGGAGCTGTTTTTT
TRBV7-8	TRBD2	TRBJ2-7	once	CASRPLAGLITYEQYF	TGTGCCAGCAGACCACTAGCGGGATTAATTACCTACGAGCAGTACTTC
TRBV7-3	TRBD2	TRBJ2-3	few	CASSLGYSGRDTQYF	TGTGCCAGCAGCTTAGGTTATAGCGGGAGAGATACGCAGTATTTT
TRBV4-1	NA	TRBJ1-2	few	CASSQDPPGGYTF	TGCGCCAGCAGCCAAGATCCACCCGGGGGCTACACCTTC
TRBV5-4	NA	TRBJ2-7	NA	CASSLQGGTYEQYF	TGTGCCAGCAGCCTACAAGGTGGAACCTACGAGCAGTACTTC
TRBV7-2	NA	TRBJ1-1	once	CASSLYGEGNTEAFF	TGTGCCAGCAGCCTTTACGGGGAGGGGAACACTGAAGCTTTCTTT
TRBV7-9	TRBD1	TRBJ2-3	NA	CASSEDRVTDTQYF	TGTGCCAGCAGCGAGGACAGGGTAACAGATACGCAGTATTTT
TRBV6-5	NA	TRBJ1-6	once	CASSSKVNSPLHF	TGTGCCAGCAGTTCGAAGGTTAATTCACCCCTCCACTTT
TRBV6-5	TRBD1	TRBJ2-7	few	CASSSPGQGGVEEQYF	TGTGCCAGCAGTTCCCCTGGACAGGGGGGTGTCGAGGAGCAGTACTTC
TRBV29-1	TRBD2	TRBJ2-3	NA	CSDRAGSTDTQYF	TGCAGCGATCGAGCGGGAAGCACAGATACGCAGTATTTT
TRBV2	TRBD1	TRBJ2-7	NA	CASSEGGTGSYEQYF	TGTGCCAGCAGTGAAGGGGGGACAGGGTCCTACGAGCAGTACTTC
TRBV5-1	TRBD2	TRBJ2-1	NA	CASSLAGTRGRNEQFF	TGCGCCAGCAGCTTGGCCGGGACTAGGGGGAGGAATGAGCAGTTCTTC
TRBV2	NA	TRBJ1-2	NA	CASTPLGVGYGYTF	TGTGCCAGCACCCCGCTGGGGGTTGGCTATGGCTACACCTTC
TRBV4-3	TRBD1	TRBJ2-7	NA	CASSQDVGQSSYEQYF	TGCGCCAGCAGCCAAGACGTGGGACAGAGCTCCTACGAGCAGTACTTC
TRBV7-9	TRBD2	TRBJ2-2	NA	CASSRGGLAGVGELFF	TGTGCCAGCAGCCGAGGTGGACTAGCGGGAGTCGGGGAGCTGTTTTTT
TRBV5-1	NA	TRBJ1-4	NA	CASSPSGSHEKLFF	TGCGCCAGCAGCCCCTCGGGAAGCCATGAAAAACTGTTTTTT
TRBV6-6	NA	TRBJ2-7	NA	CASSRPGSYEQYF	TGTGCCAGCAGTCGACCGGGTTCCTACGAGCAGTACTTC
TRBV29-1	NA	TRBJ1-1	few	CSVVVRGRHTEAFF	TGCAGCGTTGTTGTGCGGGGTAGGCACACTGAAGCTTTCTTT
TRBV5-6	NA	TRBJ1-2	NA	CASSPTQTRGAYGYTF	TGTGCCAGCAGCCCAACGCAGACTAGAGGGGCCTATGGCTACACCTTC
TRBV4-1	NA	TRBJ1-1	once	CASSQFSGEQRNTEAFF	TGCGCCAGCAGCCAATTCTCAGGGGAACAAAGGAACACTGAAGCTTTCTTT
TRBV7-3	TRBD2	TRBJ2-1	NA	CASSRTSGSVNEQFF	TGTGCCAGCAGCCGGACTAGCGGGAGCGTGAATGAGCAGTTCTTC
TRBV5-1	TRBD2	TRBJ2-5	NA	CASSKAAGARETQYF	TGCGCCAGCAGCAAGGCCGCGGGAGCTAGGGAGACCCAGTACTTC
TRBV11-3	TRBD1	TRBJ2-1	NA	CASSIGQGLGYEQFF	TGTGCCAGCAGCATCGGACAGGGGTTAGGGTATGAGCAGTTCTTC
TRBV18	NA	TRBJ1-5	NA	CASSPGQGGDQPQHF	TGTGCCAGCTCACCGGGCCAGGGAGGGGATCAGCCCCAGCATTTT
TRBV5-1	TRBD2	TRBJ2-5	NA	CASSSMGGRETQYF	TGCGCCAGCAGCTCGATGGGCGGGAGAGAGACCCAGTACTTC
TRBV1	NA	TRBJ2-7	NA	CTSSQGRIEQYF	TGCACCAGCAGCCAAGGGCGGATCGAGCAGTACTTC
TRBV2	NA	TRBJ2-2	NA	CASSDSTNTGELFF	TGTGCCAGCAGTGACAGTACGAACACCGGGGAGCTGTTTTTT
TRBV6-4	TRBD2	TRBJ2-3	NA	CASSDSRFSGSSSPSTDTQYF	TGTGCCAGCAGTGACTCGAGGTTTAGCGGGAGCTCCAGCCCTAGCACAGATACGCAGTATTTT
TRBV18	NA	TRBJ2-3	NA	CASSLIGVQDTQYF	TGTGCCAGCTCACTCATAGGGGTCCAAGATACGCAGTATTTT
TRBV2	NA	TRBJ2-7	NA	CASSVGRRNYEQYF	TGTGCCAGCAGTGTGGGACGGAGAAACTACGAGCAGTACTTC
TRBV28	TRBD2	TRBJ2-5	NA	CASRRVAGETQYF	TGTGCCAGTCGGCGGGTAGCGGGGGAGACCCAGTACTTC
TRBV5-1	NA	TRBJ1-5	NA	CASSLQGSQPQHF	TGCGCCAGCAGCTTGCAGGGGAGTCAGCCCCAGCATTTT
TRBV5-1	NA	TRBJ1-3	NA	CASSLFGSGNTIYF	TGCGCCAGCAGCTTGTTCGGCTCTGGAAACACCATATATTTT
TRBV25-1	NA	TRBJ1-3	NA	CASSLGQGRNTIYF	TGTGCCAGCTCCCTTGGGCAGGGCAGAAACACCATATATTTT
TRBV9	NA	TRBJ1-1	NA	CASSVGENWDTEAFF	TGTGCCAGCAGCGTGGGGGAAAATTGGGACACTGAAGCTTTCTTT